These T cell receptor beta chains were read from a single sample in a study of blood T cell repertoires in COVID-19. TCRdb's table, derived via immunoSEQ multiplex PCR, lists solely in-frame clones and lacks some. The sample records roughly 140,000 clones, around 90% being singletons. Sequencing was performed on peripheral blood. These receptors were obtained from a woman aged 55 to 70 with active or convalescent COVID-19. CDR3s include the opening cysteine and the closing phenylalanine or tryptophan. Fields, in order: J gene, D gene, clone size, V gene, CDR3 DNA, CDR3 protein. D genes are given only for firm matches. Clone size appears in some rows only: once, few, many, or a class for an expanded clone.

J gene: TRBJ1-3
D gene: TRBD1
clone size: NA
V gene: TRBV13
CDR3 DNA: TGTGCCAGCAGCTTACTCATGGGACAGGGTCGCGGAAACACCATATATTTT
CDR3 protein: CASSLLMGQGRGNTIYF

J gene: TRBJ1-6
D gene: NA
clone size: NA
V gene: TRBV6-4
CDR3 DNA: TGTGCCAGCAGTGACTCCGGGGTGAATTCACCCCTCCACTTT
CDR3 protein: CASSDSGVNSPLHF

J gene: TRBJ1-4
D gene: TRBD1
clone size: NA
V gene: TRBV7-9
CDR3 DNA: TGTGCCAGCAGCTCGCTGACAGGGACTGATGAAAAACTGTTTTTT
CDR3 protein: CASSSLTGTDEKLFF

J gene: TRBJ2-2
D gene: NA
clone size: NA
V gene: TRBV6-2/TRBV6-3
CDR3 DNA: TGTGCCAGCAGTCCGGAGGGGGCCACCGGGGAGCTGTTTTTT
CDR3 protein: CASSPEGATGELFF

J gene: TRBJ1-1
D gene: TRBD1
clone size: NA
V gene: TRBV29-1
CDR3 DNA: TGCAGCGTTTCTAACAGGGGGAACACTGAAGCTTTCTTT
CDR3 protein: CSVSNRGNTEAFF

J gene: TRBJ2-2
D gene: NA
clone size: NA
V gene: TRBV7-3
CDR3 DNA: TGTGCCAGCAGCCCGAGTACCGGGGAGCTGTTTTTT
CDR3 protein: CASSPSTGELFF

J gene: TRBJ2-7
D gene: TRBD1
clone size: NA
V gene: TRBV7-8
CDR3 DNA: TGTGCCAGCAGCCCCGGGACAGGGAGCTACGAGCAGTACTTC
CDR3 protein: CASSPGTGSYEQYF

J gene: TRBJ1-5
D gene: NA
clone size: NA
V gene: TRBV1
CDR3 DNA: TGCACCAGCAGCCAAGAACGGGAGGGGGCGAGACAGCCCCAGCATTTT
CDR3 protein: CTSSQEREGARQPQHF

J gene: TRBJ1-1
D gene: NA
clone size: NA
V gene: TRBV7-3
CDR3 DNA: TGTGCCAGCAGCTTAAATGCCAGGGGCACGAACACTGAAGCTTTCTTT
CDR3 protein: CASSLNARGTNTEAFF

J gene: TRBJ2-7
D gene: TRBD1
clone size: NA
V gene: TRBV7-9
CDR3 DNA: TGTGCCAGCAGCACAGGGGGTAGTATCTACGAGCAGTACTTC
CDR3 protein: CASSTGGSIYEQYF

J gene: TRBJ1-2
D gene: NA
clone size: NA
V gene: TRBV3-1/TRBV3-2
CDR3 DNA: TGTGCCAGCAACCCTGGCGGCGGCGTCTATGGCTACACCTTC
CDR3 protein: CASNPGGGVYGYTF

J gene: TRBJ1-2
D gene: NA
clone size: once
V gene: TRBV2
CDR3 DNA: TGTGCCAGCATTTCATATGGGCCTAATGGCTACACCTTC
CDR3 protein: CASISYGPNGYTF

J gene: TRBJ1-6
D gene: NA
clone size: once
V gene: TRBV6-6
CDR3 DNA: TGTGCCAGCAGTCTTTTTCCGGGAGCTTATAATTCACCCCTCCACTTT
CDR3 protein: CASSLFPGAYNSPLHF

J gene: TRBJ1-4
D gene: NA
clone size: NA
V gene: TRBV19
CDR3 DNA: TGTGCCAGTAGTAAGGTGCAGGGTTCTGGTGAAAAACTGTTTTTT
CDR3 protein: CASSKVQGSGEKLFF

J gene: TRBJ1-2
D gene: NA
clone size: NA
V gene: TRBV5-1
CDR3 DNA: TGCGCCAGCAGCGTTTCGGGAGAAATTGGCTACACCTTC
CDR3 protein: CASSVSGEIGYTF

J gene: TRBJ1-3
D gene: NA
clone size: NA
V gene: TRBV6-5
CDR3 DNA: TGTGCCAGCCTTTTGGACTACTCTGGAAACACCATATATTTT
CDR3 protein: CASLLDYSGNTIYF

J gene: TRBJ2-1
D gene: NA
clone size: NA
V gene: TRBV27
CDR3 DNA: TGTGCCAGCAGTTTATCGGCGCTAGTCGATCCCGATGAGCAGTTCTTC
CDR3 protein: CASSLSALVDPDEQFF

J gene: TRBJ1-1
D gene: TRBD1
clone size: NA
V gene: TRBV10-3
CDR3 DNA: TGTGCCATCAGTGAGTCCCAGGGGGCCACTGAAGCTTTCTTT
CDR3 protein: CAISESQGATEAFF

J gene: TRBJ2-1
D gene: TRBD2
clone size: NA
V gene: TRBV19
CDR3 DNA: TGTGCCAGTAGCTTTCGACTAGCGGGGTTAAGCTCCTACAATGAGCAGTTCTTC
CDR3 protein: CASSFRLAGLSSYNEQFF

J gene: TRBJ2-1
D gene: TRBD2
clone size: NA
V gene: TRBV3-1/TRBV3-2
CDR3 DNA: TGTGCCAGCAGCCAAGAACCCACTAGCGACTACTACAATGAGCAGTTCTTC
CDR3 protein: CASSQEPTSDYYNEQFF

J gene: TRBJ2-6
D gene: TRBD2
clone size: NA
V gene: TRBV5-1
CDR3 DNA: TGCGCCCGCAGCTTACATCGGGGGGGCGCTGGGGCCAACGTCCTGACTTTC
CDR3 protein: CARSLHRGGAGANVLTF

J gene: TRBJ1-5
D gene: TRBD1
clone size: NA
V gene: TRBV6-5
CDR3 DNA: TGTGCCAGCAGTTCGGGGGACAGGACGAGCAATCAGCCCCAGCATTTT
CDR3 protein: CASSSGDRTSNQPQHF

J gene: TRBJ1-5
D gene: NA
clone size: NA
V gene: TRBV6-5
CDR3 DNA: TGTGCCAGCAGGGGGGAGGCAGGGACTCAGCCCCAGCATTTT
CDR3 protein: CASRGEAGTQPQHF

J gene: TRBJ1-2
D gene: NA
clone size: few
V gene: TRBV7-9
CDR3 DNA: TGTGCCAGCAGCTTAGTGGGCCACTATGGCTACACCTTC
CDR3 protein: CASSLVGHYGYTF

J gene: TRBJ1-5
D gene: TRBD1
clone size: NA
V gene: TRBV7-9
CDR3 DNA: TGTGCCAGCACCAAGTCGGGACAGGGGCGGCAGCCCCAGCATTTT
CDR3 protein: CASTKSGQGRQPQHF

J gene: TRBJ1-3
D gene: NA
clone size: NA
V gene: TRBV7-7
CDR3 DNA: TGTGCTAGCAGCCCGGGACAAAGCTCTGGAAACACCATATATTTT
CDR3 protein: CASSPGQSSGNTIYF

J gene: TRBJ1-1
D gene: NA
clone size: NA
V gene: TRBV27
CDR3 DNA: TGTGCCAGCAGCCAACCGGGACAAATGAACACTGAAGCTTTCTTT
CDR3 protein: CASSQPGQMNTEAFF

J gene: TRBJ2-3
D gene: NA
clone size: NA
V gene: TRBV6-5
CDR3 DNA: TGTGCCAGCACAGGGGAGACTAATACGCAGTATTTT
CDR3 protein: CASTGETNTQYF

J gene: TRBJ2-1
D gene: NA
clone size: NA
V gene: TRBV3-1/TRBV3-2
CDR3 DNA: TGTGCCAGCAGCCAAGAAGCTACTTACAATGAGCAGTTCTTC
CDR3 protein: CASSQEATYNEQFF

J gene: TRBJ1-4
D gene: NA
clone size: NA
V gene: TRBV6-5
CDR3 DNA: TGTGCCAGCAGTTACTCGACGGGGAGAACTAATGAAAAACTGTTTTTT
CDR3 protein: CASSYSTGRTNEKLFF

J gene: TRBJ2-7
D gene: NA
clone size: once
V gene: TRBV4-3
CDR3 DNA: TGCGCCAGCAGCCTAACCCTTCAGGGTGGGGAGCAGTACTTC
CDR3 protein: CASSLTLQGGEQYF

J gene: TRBJ2-3
D gene: TRBD2
clone size: once
V gene: TRBV7-8
CDR3 DNA: TGTGCCAGCAGCTTACTAGCGGGGGGGATAGATACGCAGTATTTT
CDR3 protein: CASSLLAGGIDTQYF

J gene: TRBJ1-6
D gene: NA
clone size: few
V gene: TRBV30
CDR3 DNA: TGTGCCTGGAGTGTACTGTATACTAGCTCCTATAATTCACCCCTCCACTTT
CDR3 protein: CAWSVLYTSSYNSPLHF

J gene: TRBJ2-3
D gene: NA
clone size: NA
V gene: TRBV5-1
CDR3 DNA: TGCGCCAGCAGCTTGGCTAGCGCCCTGGGGGATACGCAGTATTTT
CDR3 protein: CASSLASALGDTQYF

J gene: TRBJ1-3
D gene: TRBD1
clone size: NA
V gene: TRBV9
CDR3 DNA: TGTGCCAGCAGCGTAGGAGGGGGCGGTGGAAACACCATATATTTT
CDR3 protein: CASSVGGGGGNTIYF

J gene: TRBJ2-3
D gene: TRBD1
clone size: NA
V gene: TRBV10-3
CDR3 DNA: TGTGCCATGCAGTCCGGACAGGCGACCACAGATACGCAGTATTTT
CDR3 protein: CAMQSGQATTDTQYF